A selection of T cell receptor beta chains follows, all from one sample in a study of cytomegalovirus exposure and HLA in healthy donors. Only in-frame clones appear in the TCRdb table, and some are missing; sequencing was by immunoSEQ multiplex PCR. The data hold 95,000 to 130,000 clones, with around 80% observed a single time. Sequenced sample: PBMCs. These receptors originate from a man younger than 45 in good health and CMV-seropositive. Both conserved end residues are part of each CDR3. A D gene is named only where the DNA matches it firmly. Where a row states a size, it is once, few, many or the class of an expanded clone; other rows omit it.

j_gene	d_gene	v_gene	len	abundance	CDR3aa	CDR3nt
TRBJ2-1	TRBD2	TRBV6-5	14	.	CASRSSGYYNEQFF	TGTGCCAGCAGATCTAGCGGATACTACAATGAGCAGTTCTTC
TRBJ2-1	TRBD2	TRBV19	18	few	CASSILGGSSSSYNEQFF	TGTGCCAGTAGTATTTTGGGCGGGAGTAGTAGCTCCTACAATGAGCAGTTCTTC
TRBJ2-1	.	TRBV28	13	.	CASSLTRHSEQFF	TGTGCCAGCAGTCTAACTCGGCACAGTGAGCAGTTCTTC
TRBJ2-2	TRBD1	TRBV5-1	16	.	CASSFLTGYGTGELFF	TGCGCCAGCAGCTTTCTGACAGGGTATGGGACCGGGGAGCTGTTTTTT
TRBJ2-7	.	TRBV15	13	.	CATSRDRFYEQYF	TGTGCCACCAGCAGAGATCGGTTCTACGAGCAGTACTTC
TRBJ2-2	TRBD2	TRBV4-3	16	.	CASSQGPGEGTGELFF	TGCGCCAGCAGCCAGGGCCCGGGGGAGGGAACCGGGGAGCTGTTTTTT
TRBJ1-1	.	TRBV30	14	.	CAWNEGSYPTEAFF	TGTGCCTGGAATGAGGGCTCATATCCCACTGAAGCTTTCTTT
TRBJ2-3	.	TRBV2	14	.	CASSEGTGTDTQYF	TGTGCCAGCAGTGAAGGAACAGGGACAGATACGCAGTATTTT
TRBJ1-2	.	TRBV4-2	12	.	CASSRGGYGYTF	TGTGCCAGCAGCCGGGGAGGTTATGGCTACACCTTC
TRBJ2-7	.	TRBV30	13	once	CAWSPDNSRGQYF	TGTGCCTGGTCTCCTGACAACTCCCGTGGGCAGTACTTC
TRBJ2-7	.	TRBV11-2	11	once	CASSFPGEQYF	TGTGCCAGCAGCTTTCCGGGCGAGCAGTACTTC
TRBJ2-2	TRBD2	TRBV5-1	15	.	CASRPGTSGSGELFF	TGCGCCAGCAGACCCGGGACTAGCGGTTCCGGGGAGCTGTTTTTT
TRBJ2-1	.	TRBV28	15	.	CASSLPGSSYNEQFF	TGTGCCAGCAGCCTCCCGGGGAGCTCCTACAATGAGCAGTTCTTC
TRBJ1-1	.	TRBV2	18	.	CASSDLYGSGVENTEAFF	TGTGCCAGCAGTGACCTTTACGGGTCAGGGGTTGAAAACACTGAAGCTTTCTTT
TRBJ2-1	TRBD2	TRBV4-2	15	.	CASSHPGRGYNEQFF	TGTGCCAGCAGCCACCCCGGGCGGGGGTACAATGAGCAGTTCTTC
TRBJ2-3	TRBD2	TRBV7-2	15	.	CASSRGLALLDTQYF	TGTGCCAGCAGCCGAGGACTAGCTCTGTTAGATACGCAGTATTTT
TRBJ2-7	TRBD2	TRBV28	17	.	CASSISLAESESNEQYF	TGTGCCAGCAGTATATCACTAGCGGAGTCGGAGAGTAACGAGCAGTACTTC
TRBJ2-1	TRBD2	TRBV2	15	.	CASRLLAGAYNEQFF	TGTGCCAGCAGGTTACTAGCGGGAGCCTACAATGAGCAGTTCTTC
TRBJ2-2	.	TRBV25-1	18	.	CASSEWARGPPNTGELFF	TGTGCCAGCAGTGAATGGGCCAGAGGGCCTCCGAACACCGGGGAGCTGTTTTTT
TRBJ2-7	TRBD1	TRBV7-9	15	.	CASSFPGQGAGEQYF	TGTGCCAGCAGCTTTCCGGGACAGGGGGCTGGAGAGCAGTACTTC
TRBJ2-2	TRBD1	TRBV4-3	16	.	CASSQVGQGLDGELFF	TGCGCCAGCAGCCAAGTTGGACAGGGGTTAGACGGGGAGCTGTTTTTT
TRBJ2-1	.	TRBV30	13	.	CAWDPTGINEQFF	TGTGCCTGGGATCCAACAGGAATCAATGAGCAGTTCTTC
TRBJ2-3	TRBD2	TRBV9	15	.	CASSFRTSGEYTQYF	TGTGCCAGCAGTTTCCGGACTAGCGGGGAATATACGCAGTATTTT
TRBJ1-2	TRBD1	TRBV7-8	14	.	CASTRDRENSGYTF	TGTGCCAGCACCCGGGACAGGGAAAATTCTGGCTACACCTTC
TRBJ2-1	.	TRBV12-5	14	.	CASGGGLESDEQFF	TGTGCTAGTGGGGGGGGGCTAGAAAGCGATGAGCAGTTCTTC
TRBJ2-3	TRBD1	TRBV29-1	15	.	CSVEGTGGGTDTQYF	TGCAGCGTTGAGGGGACAGGGGGCGGCACAGATACGCAGTATTTT
TRBJ2-1	TRBD2	TRBV5-4	15	.	CASSPGLDGHNEQFF	TGTGCCAGCAGCCCGGGACTAGATGGGCACAATGAGCAGTTCTTC
TRBJ2-5	TRBD2	TRBV2	15	once	CASTLAGAPQETQYF	TGTGCCAGTACACTAGCGGGGGCCCCCCAAGAGACCCAGTACTTC
TRBJ2-7	.	TRBV19	12	.	CASSIGQRGLEF	TGTGCCAGTAGTATTGGACAGCGTGGGCTAGAGTTC
TRBJ2-3	TRBD2	TRBV4-3	16	.	CASSHVTSGGTDTQYF	TGCGCCAGCAGCCATGTTACTAGCGGGGGCACAGATACGCAGTATTTT
TRBJ2-5	.	TRBV5-4	15	.	CASSSTSGIEETQYF	TGTGCCAGCAGCTCTACTTCCGGGATCGAGGAGACCCAGTACTTC
TRBJ2-1	.	TRBV11-3	17	.	CASSLGPNSDFYNEQFF	TGTGCCAGCAGCTTAGGCCCGAATAGCGACTTCTACAATGAGCAGTTCTTC
TRBJ1-3	TRBD1	TRBV5-6	16	.	CASSFLQGARGNTIYF	TGTGCCAGCAGCTTCTTACAGGGGGCGAGAGGAAACACCATATATTTT
TRBJ1-5	TRBD1	TRBV19	15	once	CASKMGQASNQPQHF	TGTGCCAGTAAGATGGGACAGGCGAGCAATCAGCCCCAGCATTTT
TRBJ2-7	TRBD1	TRBV27	15	.	CASSLMGQGVDEQYF	TGTGCCAGCAGTTTAATGGGACAGGGTGTCGACGAGCAGTACTTC
TRBJ2-7	TRBD2	TRBV5-1	15	.	CASSPGLAGELEQYF	TGCGCCAGCAGCCCAGGACTAGCGGGAGAGCTCGAGCAGTACTTC
TRBJ2-3	TRBD2	TRBV6-1	14	once	CASSLAGDADTQYF	TGTGCCAGCAGTCTAGCGGGGGATGCAGATACGCAGTATTTT
TRBJ1-4	.	TRBV2	12	.	CARAKRNEKLFF	TGTGCCAGGGCTAAGCGTAATGAAAAACTGTTTTTT
TRBJ1-2	.	TRBV7-9	12	.	CSSSPRAGGYTF	TGTTCCAGCAGCCCAAGGGCGGGTGGCTACACCTTC
TRBJ2-1	TRBD2	TRBV5-1	15	.	CASSQGTSGGEEQFF	TGCGCCAGCAGCCAGGGGACTAGCGGGGGGGAAGAGCAGTTCTTC
TRBJ2-1	TRBD1	TRBV7-9	15	.	CASSMRTGYRNEQFF	TGTGCCAGCAGCATGAGGACAGGTTACCGCAATGAGCAGTTCTTC
TRBJ1-4	.	TRBV7-2	16	.	CASSPHPKLTNEKLFF	TGTGCCAGCAGCCCTCACCCCAAGCTAACTAATGAAAAACTGTTTTTT
TRBJ1-2	TRBD1	TRBV27	15	once	CASSFRGQALRGYTF	TGTGCCAGCAGTTTTCGGGGACAGGCACTAAGGGGCTACACCTTC
TRBJ2-5	TRBD1	TRBV2	15	.	CASTGNRGYQETQYF	TGTGCCAGCACTGGGAACAGGGGGTACCAAGAGACCCAGTACTTC
TRBJ2-7	TRBD2	TRBV11-2	18	.	CASSLHLTSGVSSYEQYF	TGTGCCAGCAGCTTACACCTGACTAGCGGGGTAAGCTCCTACGAGCAGTACTTC
TRBJ2-3	TRBD2	TRBV28	15	.	CASSLGGGTTDTQYF	TGTGCCAGCAGTTTAGGCGGGGGGACCACAGATACGCAGTATTTT
TRBJ2-1	TRBD2	TRBV29-1	13	.	CSVAGGAGNEQFF	TGCAGCGTTGCGGGGGGTGCGGGCAATGAGCAGTTCTTC
TRBJ2-5	TRBD2	TRBV5-1	15	.	CASSSRGVTQETQYF	TGCGCCAGCAGCTCCCGGGGGGTTACGCAAGAGACCCAGTACTTC
TRBJ1-2	.	TRBV14	15	few	CASSQYGGVGYGYTF	TGTGCCAGCAGCCAGTACGGGGGAGTAGGCTATGGCTACACCTTC
TRBJ2-7	TRBD1	TRBV13	16	.	CASSLEGQGNTYEQYF	TGTGCCAGCAGCTTAGAGGGACAGGGAAACACCTACGAGCAGTACTTC
TRBJ1-3	TRBD1	TRBV7-2	15	.	CASSLTGYSGNTIYF	TGTGCCAGCAGCTTGACAGGGTACTCTGGAAACACCATATATTTT